The 13 T cell receptor beta chains in this list originate from one sample, sequenced in a study of OX40 agonist ivuxolimab in advanced cancers. Clones were read by immunoSEQ multiplex PCR, and TCRdb kept only the in-frame ones, dropping some. The sample yields roughly 56,000 clones, about 82% seen once. This material consisted of CD4+ or CD8+ T cells sorted from blood, taken in a trial of the OX40 agonist ivuxolimab. Receptor source: an adult with an advanced solid tumor such as melanoma, head and neck, liver or kidney cancer.

This sequence joins TRBV14 and TRBJ2-1; 10 bases fit TRBD2. V lost 1 base to trimming and J lost 6 bases; unmatched junction nucleotides: 3. The CDR3 runs to 15 residues. The germline CDR1 and CDR2 sequences are SGHDN and FVKESK. The DNA for the CDR3 is TGTGCCAGCAGCCAAGCTAGCGGGGGCTCCAATGAGCAGTTCTTC. Its translation is CASSQASGGSNEQFF.

The rearrangement joins TRBV5-1 to TRBJ2-4; possible D gene TRBD2, 6 bases. Trimming took off 0 bases at V and 6 bases at J, with 10 bases between the two ends. This CDR3 has 14 residues. CDR1 SGHRS and CDR2 YFSETQ come from the germline V gene. CDR3 bases: TGCGCCAGCAGCTTGGGCGCCGGGGGAAACATTCAGTACTTC. It is translated as CASSLGAGGNIQYF.

The chain joins TRBV21-1 to TRBJ1-4. TRBV21-1 is shown as a pseudogene. This CDR3 contains 15 residues. The CDR3 region is CASSKVVREGEKLFF. DNA for the CDR3: TGTGCCAGCAGCAAAGTGGTCAGGGAGGGTGAAAAACTGTTTTTT.

The rearrangement joins TRBV30 to TRBJ1-5; 8 bases agree with TRBD1. Germline V CDR1 and CDR2: GTSNPN, SVGIG (reference sequence). J was trimmed by 0 bases and V by 0 bases; bases with no gene match: 13. The CDR3 is made up of 19 amino acids. CDR3 in DNA: TGTGCCTGGAGTGTAACCCAAGGGACAGGACTTTATAGCAATCAGCCCCAGCATTTT. It encodes CAWSVTQGTGLYSNQPQHF.

The chain combines TRBV28 with TRBJ1-5; D is unresolved. Trimming stripped 10 bases from V and 0 bases from J, with 13 bases between. The CDR3 spans 14 residues. Germline V CDR1 and CDR2: MDHEN, SYDVKM. CDR3 in DNA: TGTGCCACCTCGGTCACGATTAGCAATCAGCCCCAGCATTTT. It translates to CATSVTISNQPQHF.

The chain links TRBV5-1 to TRBJ1-1, with D possibly matching TRBD1 (5 bases). The V gene's germline CDR1 is SGHRS and CDR2 YFSETQ. Trimming left V 6 bases short and J 2 bases short, with 11 bases between. This CDR3 is 13 amino acids long. The CDR3 loop reads CASTRGTNTEAFF. The DNA of the CDR3 is TGCGCCAGCACAAGAGGGACTAACACTGAAGCTTTCTTT.

This clone has only a few counts. The chain recombines TRBV2 with TRBJ1-5; D is uncertain. V was shortened by 4 bases and J by 9 bases, with 16 bases between the two germline ends. The CDR3 is 14 amino acids. Per germline, CDR1 SNHLY and CDR2 FYNNEI. The CDR3 bases are TGTGCCAGCAGTGCCGCTACGGCCAGAACGCCCCAGCATTTT. Protein: CASSAATARTPQHF.

This clone appeared a single time. This chain links TRBV27 with TRBJ1-6; 7 bases map to TRBD1. Germline assignment: CDR1 MNHEY and CDR2 SMNVEV (reference sequence). This CDR3 is 12 amino acids long. The J segment lost 10 bases and the V segment lost 8 bases, leaving 5 bases of the junction unmatched. The CDR3 reads CASRTGDSPLHF. The CDR3 bases are TGTGCCAGCCGCACAGGGGACTCACCCCTCCACTTT.

The sample holds a few counts of this clone. The chain recombines TRBV19 with TRBJ2-2, with D tentatively TRBD2 (6 bases). This CDR3 is built from 14 residues. The germline V and J ends were trimmed by 5 bases and 7 bases, with 14 bases remaining between them. CDR1 is LNHDA and CDR2 is SQIVND in the germline V gene (reference sequence). The CDR3 region is CASSPGTYDGELFF. The CDR3, as DNA: TGTGCCAGTAGTCCCGGGACTTACGACGGGGAGCTGTTTTTT.

The gene calls are TRBV4-3 and TRBJ1-2; D might be TRBD1 (5 bases). Germline CDR1 and CDR2: LGHNA and YSLEER. Trimming took off 0 bases at V and 8 bases at J, with 22 bases between the two ends. The CDR3 contains 17 residues. The CDR3 sequence is CASSQDIVGGGVLGYTF. DNA for the CDR3: TGCGCCAGCAGCCAAGATATAGTAGGAGGAGGGGTTCTAGGCTACACCTTC.

This rearrangement joins TRBV7-8 to TRBJ2-3; 7 bases match TRBD2. The CDR3 sequence is 17 residues long. CDR1 and CDR2 (germline): SGHVS, FQNEAQ. V lost 5 bases to trimming and J lost 0 bases; unmatched junction nucleotides: 11. As DNA, the CDR3 is TGTGCCAGCAGCAGGGGACTACCGGGGCGAAGCACAGATACGCAGTATTTT. It encodes CASSRGLPGRSTDTQYF. Full variable domain (outside the CDR3, taken from reference TRBV7-8 and TRBJ2-3): GAGVSQSPRYKVAKRGQDVALRCDPISGHVSLFWYQQALGQGPEFLTYFQNEAQLDKSGLPSDRFFAERPEGSVSTLKIQRTQQEDSAVYLCASSRGLPGRSTDTQYFGPGTRLTVL.

The chain has TRBV5-6 and TRBJ2-5, with TRBD2 as a possible D gene (6 bases). Germline V gene sequence: CDR1 SGHDT, CDR2 YYEEEE. The germline V and J ends were trimmed by 2 bases and 3 bases, with 11 bases remaining between them. This CDR3 has 14 residues. The chain's CDR3 is CASSFGGGEETQYF. Here the CDR3 DNA reads TGTGCCAGCAGCTTCGGTGGCGGGGAAGAGACCCAGTACTTC.

This chain connects TRBV18 to TRBJ2-3; D is possibly TRBD2 (6 bases). In germline, CDR1 is KGHSH, CDR2 LQKENI. CDR3 length equals 15 residues. Trimming removed 6 bases from V and 3 bases from J, with 16 bases in between. CDR3 sequence: CASSRPGLTTDTQYF. Written as DNA, the CDR3 is TGTGCCAGCTCTCGACCGGGACTGACAACAGATACGCAGTATTTT.